The clone carrying this T cell receptor beta chain has only a few counts. Its antigen is as yet unknown. This record comes from a study of cytomegalovirus exposure and HLA in healthy donors. Study observations and caveats: Cytomegalovirus-associated status was assigned to 150 or so TCR beta chains. Reports indicated that the classifier achieved high specificity and sensitivity in diagnosing cytomegalovirus status. While the bulk of TCR sequences proved rare, some public TCRs turned up in many donors.

The CDR3 sequence is 14 residues long. CDR1 is GTSNPN, CDR2 SVGIG, per germline (reference sequence). The V gene lost 7 bases and the J gene lost 11 bases, with 26 bases spanning the gap. Primers for the PCR totalled 60 Vbeta and 13 Jbeta. Using immunoSEQ multiplex PCR, the repertoire was profiled, and TCRdb retains in-frame clones only, with some absent. The sample lists about 200,000 clones; approximately 82% were seen once. Donors counted as nominally healthy when sampled, yet unrecorded immune exposures were likely. V gene TRBV30 combines with J gene TRBJ1-1; D gene uncertain. The material sequenced was PBMCs. The clonotype was recovered from a woman aged 18-35 years in good health and CMV-seronegative. Here the CDR3 reads CAFQVGQATNGAFF. The CDR3 nucleotides read TGTGCCTTCCAAGTCGGGCAGGCGACTAATGGGGCTTTCTTT.